The rows below give T cell receptor beta chains drawn from one sample of a study of blood T cell repertoires in COVID-19. TCRdb's copy holds only in-frame clones and misses some; the assay was immunoSEQ multiplex PCR. The table has fewer than 250,000 clones, around 87% seen once. Sequencing used peripheral blood. The receptors were sampled from a man in his fifties or sixties with acute or convalescent COVID-19. CDR3s include the opening cysteine and the closing phenylalanine or tryptophan. Each record gives: D gene, V gene, J gene, clone size, CDR3 protein, CDR3 DNA. D genes are given only for firm matches. Only part of the rows carry a size: once, few, many, or a class if the clone is expanded.

D gene: NA
V gene: TRBV11-2
J gene: TRBJ1-1
clone size: NA
CDR3 protein: CASSALPGRGEAFF
CDR3 DNA: TGTGCCAGCAGCGCCCTCCCGGGGAGGGGGGAAGCTTTCTTT

D gene: NA
V gene: TRBV10-3
J gene: TRBJ1-2
clone size: once
CDR3 protein: CAISGTTYGYTF
CDR3 DNA: TGTGCCATCAGTGGGACAACCTATGGCTACACCTTC

D gene: TRBD1
V gene: TRBV7-6
J gene: TRBJ1-3
clone size: NA
CDR3 protein: CASSPRDRGLGYSGNTIYF
CDR3 DNA: TGTGCCAGCAGCCCCCGGGACAGGGGGCTAGGGTACTCTGGAAACACCATATATTTT

D gene: NA
V gene: TRBV19
J gene: TRBJ1-3
clone size: NA
CDR3 protein: CASSIQALPSGNTIYF
CDR3 DNA: TGTGCCAGTAGTATTCAGGCCCTTCCTTCTGGAAACACCATATATTTT

D gene: TRBD1
V gene: TRBV5-4
J gene: TRBJ1-1
clone size: NA
CDR3 protein: CASSLKPTGGITEAFF
CDR3 DNA: TGTGCCAGCAGCCTCAAACCGACAGGGGGGATCACTGAAGCTTTCTTT

D gene: NA
V gene: TRBV5-1
J gene: TRBJ1-6
clone size: NA
CDR3 protein: CASSLNRDWDSPLHF
CDR3 DNA: TGCGCCAGCAGCCTAAACAGGGATTGGGATTCACCCCTCCACTTT

D gene: TRBD1
V gene: TRBV12-5
J gene: TRBJ1-1
clone size: NA
CDR3 protein: CASGTGQGMNTEAFF
CDR3 DNA: TGTGCTAGTGGTACTGGACAGGGGATGAACACTGAAGCTTTCTTT

D gene: TRBD1
V gene: TRBV5-1
J gene: TRBJ1-2
clone size: NA
CDR3 protein: CASSLAFLSFAGGDGYTF
CDR3 DNA: TGCGCCAGCAGCTTGGCCTTTCTATCGTTTGCAGGGGGCGATGGCTACACCTTC

D gene: TRBD2
V gene: TRBV5-1
J gene: TRBJ2-3
clone size: NA
CDR3 protein: CASSLALAGGLGITDTQYF
CDR3 DNA: TGCGCCAGCAGCTTGGCTCTAGCGGGGGGCCTTGGAATAACAGATACGCAGTATTTT

D gene: NA
V gene: TRBV7-2
J gene: TRBJ1-1
clone size: NA
CDR3 protein: CASSLGGGGLSGSTEAFF
CDR3 DNA: TGTGCCAGCAGCTTAGGGGGAGGGGGTCTCAGTGGAAGCACTGAAGCTTTCTTT

D gene: NA
V gene: TRBV5-1
J gene: TRBJ2-1
clone size: NA
CDR3 protein: CASSLGGSGNEQFF
CDR3 DNA: TGCGCCAGCAGCTTGGGAGGTAGCGGCAATGAGCAGTTCTTC

D gene: NA
V gene: TRBV7-8
J gene: TRBJ2-1
clone size: NA
CDR3 protein: CASSLLNPRKFF
CDR3 DNA: TGTGCCAGCAGCTTATTAAACCCCAGAAAGTTCTTC

D gene: NA
V gene: TRBV27
J gene: TRBJ2-3
clone size: NA
CDR3 protein: CASTSVYRAFTDTQYF
CDR3 DNA: TGTGCCAGCACCTCCGTCTACAGGGCCTTCACAGATACGCAGTATTTT

D gene: NA
V gene: TRBV19
J gene: TRBJ2-2
clone size: NA
CDR3 protein: CASSIGRGVGGGTGELFF
CDR3 DNA: TGTGCCAGTAGTATAGGCAGAGGAGTAGGGGGTGGCACCGGGGAGCTGTTTTTT

D gene: NA
V gene: TRBV12-3/TRBV12-4
J gene: TRBJ1-2
clone size: NA
CDR3 protein: CASSELWYGYTF
CDR3 DNA: TGTGCCAGCAGCGAACTTTGGTATGGCTACACCTTC

D gene: TRBD1
V gene: TRBV19
J gene: TRBJ1-5
clone size: NA
CDR3 protein: CASSILKTGVYNQPQHF
CDR3 DNA: TGTGCCAGTAGTATACTAAAAACAGGGGTATACAATCAGCCCCAGCATTTT

D gene: NA
V gene: TRBV7-9
J gene: TRBJ2-1
clone size: NA
CDR3 protein: CASSPPGNTENEQFF
CDR3 DNA: TGTGCCAGCAGCCCCCCGGGTAATACGGAAAATGAGCAGTTCTTC

D gene: TRBD1
V gene: TRBV6-6
J gene: TRBJ2-5
clone size: NA
CDR3 protein: CASSYGTGGRETQYF
CDR3 DNA: TGTGCCAGCAGTTACGGGACAGGGGGCAGAGAGACCCAGTACTTC

D gene: NA
V gene: TRBV5-1
J gene: TRBJ2-2
clone size: NA
CDR3 protein: CASSLDSGTGELFF
CDR3 DNA: TGCGCCAGCAGCTTGGATTCGGGGACCGGGGAGCTGTTTTTT

D gene: TRBD2
V gene: TRBV2
J gene: TRBJ2-5
clone size: NA
CDR3 protein: CASGRTSGEPGETQYF
CDR3 DNA: TGTGCCAGCGGACGGACTAGCGGGGAGCCAGGGGAGACCCAGTACTTC

D gene: NA
V gene: TRBV27
J gene: TRBJ1-1
clone size: NA
CDR3 protein: CASSFDPRAEAFF
CDR3 DNA: TGTGCCAGCAGTTTCGACCCGAGGGCTGAAGCTTTCTTT

D gene: NA
V gene: TRBV13
J gene: TRBJ2-5
clone size: NA
CDR3 protein: CASSAENQETQYF
CDR3 DNA: TGTGCCAGCAGCGCGGAGAACCAAGAGACCCAGTACTTC

D gene: NA
V gene: TRBV5-1
J gene: TRBJ2-3
clone size: NA
CDR3 protein: CASSLGGPTDTQYF
CDR3 DNA: TGCGCCAGCAGCTTGGGGGGGCCAACAGATACGCAGTATTTT

D gene: NA
V gene: TRBV3-1/TRBV3-2
J gene: TRBJ2-3
clone size: NA
CDR3 protein: CASSQDDRRPHGTQYF
CDR3 DNA: TGTGCCAGCAGCCAAGATGATCGTCGGCCCCACGGGACGCAGTATTTT